What follows is one TCR beta chain and its context. What it binds is not known. This specimen belongs to a study of post-analysis software for immune sequencing data. The overall study: Multiple sclerosis in the patients followed relapsing-remitting, secondary progressive and progressive-relapsing courses. Regarding the study as a whole: Five TRBV segments, TRBV5-6, TRBV5-1 and TRBV20-1 among them, were found more frequent in patients than controls. Normalized Chao1 diversity was significantly reduced in patients versus controls. Analysis by F measure revealed that same-batch samples clustered strongly together.

CDR3 size: 15 residues. Germline-derived CDR1 and CDR2 are KGHDR and SFDVKD. Trimming cost V 3 bases and J 3 bases, with 12 bases left between them. The authors incorporated unique molecular identifiers into the TCR beta cDNA libraries. Some 500,000 cDNA molecules were recovered from an input of 1 to 10 million T cells. TCRdb reprocessed the PCR reads via MiXCR and lists one record per CDR3 protein. The data show about 820,000 distinct CDR3 sequences, around 53% seen once. The sample was blood. The chain couples TRBV24-1 to TRBJ2-3; tentative D call: TRBD1 (5 bases). This TCR was recovered from a girl between 10 and 17 years old with multiple sclerosis. The CDR3 here is CATSDVQDETDTQYF. The CDR3 nucleotides read TGTGCCACCAGTGATGTACAGGACGAGACAGATACGCAGTATTTT.